This TCR beta chain was sequenced in a study of blood T cell repertoires in COVID-19. Assay used: immunoSEQ multiplex PCR; TCRdb lists only in-frame clones, some missing. The sample consists of some 170,000 clones, roughly 90% of them appearing once. Adults between about 18 and 95 years of age took part from under 30 US areas. Germline loops: CDR1 SGHTA, CDR2 FQGNSA. The ends lost 3 bases at V and 1 base at J; junction bases unmatched: 2. The CDR3 contains 14 residues. Specimen: PBMCs or T cells enriched from blood (not recorded which). This receptor was obtained from a human donor with acute COVID-19. The donor label of this sample is uncertain. V usage is TRBV7-2 and J usage is TRBJ1-2; the match to TRBD1 covers 7 bases. CDR3 in DNA: TGTGCCAGCAGCTTGGCAGGGGGTAACTATGGCTACACCTTC. It translates to CASSLAGGNYGYTF.